The 9 T cell receptor beta chains below were found in one sample sequenced in a study of blood T cell repertoires in COVID-19. Using immunoSEQ multiplex PCR, the repertoire was profiled, and TCRdb retains in-frame clones only, with some absent. The sample has roughly 34,000 clones; around 88% are singletons. The sample comprised peripheral blood. All receptors come from a woman between 65 and 79 years old with active COVID-19.

This sequence joins TRBV7-9 and TRBJ1-6; D might be TRBD1 (5 bases). Germline CDR1 SEHNR, CDR2 FQNEAQ (reference sequence). This CDR3 has 12 amino acids. V lost 5 bases to trimming and J lost 7 bases, with 6 bases between them. The CDR3 bases are TGTGCCAGCAGCGCAGGGAATTCACCCCTCCACTTT. This encodes CASSAGNSPLHF.

The rearrangement joins TRBV5-1 to TRBJ2-1; 7 bases fit TRBD1. Trimming cost V 2 bases and J 5 bases; bases outside gene matches: 7. The CDR3 is 15 residues long. Germline loops: CDR1 SGHRS, CDR2 YFSETQ. CDR3 residues: CASSFPTGQDNEQFF. The DNA for the CDR3 is TGCGCCAGCAGCTTTCCGACAGGGCAAGACAATGAGCAGTTCTTC.

This sequence joins TRBV29-1 and TRBJ1-1; 9 bases map to TRBD1. CDR1 SQVTM and CDR2 ANQGSEA come from the germline V gene. Trimming took 6 bases from V and 1 from J; bases not matched to a gene: 3. CDR3 length: 13 amino acids. Here the CDR3 reads CSVQGQGNTEAFF. The CDR3 DNA reads TGCAGCGTCCAGGGACAGGGGAACACTGAAGCTTTCTTT.

This chain joins TRBV6-5 and TRBJ1-1; D uncertain. Germline V lookup: CDR1 MNHEY, CDR2 SVGAGI. Trimming pared 11 bases from V and 0 bases from J, leaving 19 bases between. This CDR3 has 15 amino acids. The CDR3 region has the DNA TGTGCCGGACTTTCGAATGCAGCCATGAACACTGAAGCTTTCTTT. Its protein product is CAGLSNAAMNTEAFF.

This rearrangement joins TRBV20-1 to TRBJ1-5, with a tentative D call TRBD1 (5 bases). Deletions cut 3 bases from V and 0 bases from J, with 12 bases between. Germline CDR1 and CDR2: DFQATT and SNEGSKA (reference sequence). The CDR3 is 15 amino acids. This CDR3 is CSASLGRVSNQPQHF. CDR3 DNA: TGCAGTGCTAGTTTGGGCAGGGTTAGCAATCAGCCCCAGCATTTT.

This chain uses TRBV7-8 with TRBJ1-1; D perhaps matches TRBD1 (5 bases). The ends were cut back, 1 base at V and 6 bases at J, with 18 bases in the middle. The CDR3 is 16 residues long. Germline V gene lookup returns CDR1 SGHVS and CDR2 FQNEAQ. The CDR3 region is CASSLVSSGVFAEAFF. The CDR3 region has the DNA TGTGCCAGCAGCTTAGTATCGTCGGGGGTATTTGCTGAAGCTTTCTTT.

The rearrangement joins TRBV11-3 to TRBJ2-1; TRBD1 matches 9 bases. CDR1 is SGHNT, CDR2 YENEEA, per germline. This CDR3 region has 15 residues. J gave up 8 bases and V 5 bases, and 10 bases lay outside the gene matches. The CDR3 region has the DNA TGTGCCAGCAGCCACCGGGACAGGGTGTACGATGAGCAGTTCTTC. It translates to CASSHRDRVYDEQFF.

This chain uses TRBV7-6 with TRBJ2-1, with D unclear. The CDR3 length is 14 residues. The ends were cut back, 5 bases at V and 2 bases at J, with 10 bases in the middle. From germline, CDR1 is SGHVS and CDR2 FNYEAQ. CDR3 sequence reads: CASSPDLAYNEQFF. In DNA form, the CDR3 reads TGTGCCAGCAGCCCCGATCTAGCCTACAATGAGCAGTTCTTC.

J is TRBJ1-5 and V is TRBV7-2; the match to TRBD1 covers 10 bases. With V trimmed by 3 bases and J by 1 base, 0 bases remained unmatched. The germline V gene has CDR1 SGHTA and CDR2 FQGNSA. The CDR3 sequence is 15 residues long. CDR3 sequence reads: CASSLGQGSNQPQHF. DNA of the CDR3: TGTGCCAGCAGCTTGGGACAGGGGAGCAATCAGCCCCAGCATTTT.